The next 29 T cell receptor beta chains were all read from a single sample in a study of cytomegalovirus exposure and HLA in healthy donors. The primer mix had 60 Vbeta and 13 Jbeta primers. The table came from immunoSEQ multiplex PCR; TCRdb's copy has only in-frame clones and leaves some out. The sample gives roughly 120,000 clones, approximately 80% of which show up once; 5.8% is in the top ten. Sequenced sample: PBMCs. The receptors stem from a man younger than 30 in good health and CMV-seropositive.

This chain joins TRBV18 and TRBJ1-1; maybe TRBD1 (6 bases). This CDR3 contains 12 residues. Germline CDR1 KGHSH, CDR2 LQKENI. V was trimmed by 0 bases and J by 8 bases, leaving 7 bases between them. CDR3 residues: CASSPPTGEAFF. The CDR3 nucleotides read TGTGCCAGCTCACCACCGACAGGAGAAGCTTTCTTT.

The chain recombines TRBV6-7 with TRBJ2-7, with D possibly matching TRBD1 (6 bases). TRBV6-7 is an open reading frame whose function is uncertain. V lost 6 bases, J lost 7 bases, and 19 bases lay in between. This CDR3 contains 14 residues. The CDR3, as DNA: TGTGCCAGCAGACCGGGACAAAAGGTTTGGGAGCAGTACTTC. This gives the protein CASRPGQKVWEQYF.

The rearrangement links TRBV6-1 to TRBJ2-7; D is perhaps TRBD1 (6 bases). Trimming took 3 bases from V and 7 from J, leaving 10 bases between them. CDR1 and CDR2 (germline): MNHNS, SASEGT. This CDR3 is 12 amino acids long. The CDR3 region is CASSDARGEQYF. DNA for the CDR3: TGTGCCAGCAGTGATGCCAGGGGTGAGCAGTACTTC.

This chain links TRBV7-9 with TRBJ1-1; 7 nucleotides match TRBD1. V lost 1 base to trimming and J lost 7 bases; unmatched junction nucleotides: 0. Germline-derived CDR1 and CDR2 are SEHNR and FQNEAQ (reference sequence). There are 12 residues in the CDR3. The CDR3 DNA follows: TGTGCCAGCAGCTTAGGACAGGGTGAAGCTTTCTTT. It codes for CASSLGQGEAFF.

In nucleotides, the CDR3 is TGTGCCAGCAGCTCCCATTTCAGGGGAAGTAGAAATTCACCCCTCCACTTT. Translated, it gives CASSSHFRGSRNSPLHF. This rearrangement joins TRBV11-2 to TRBJ1-6; maybe TRBD1 (6 bases). The V gene's germline CDR1 is SGHAT and CDR2 FQNNGV. The CDR3 contains 17 residues. Trimming took off 4 bases at V and 7 bases at J, with 20 bases between the two ends. The full variable domain, with the rest looked up from reference TRBV11-2 and TRBJ1-6, is EAGVAQSPRYKIIEKRQSVAFWCNPISGHATLYWYQQILGQGPKLLIQFQNNGVVDDSQLPKDRFSAERLKGVDSTLKIQPAKLEDSAVYLCASSSHFRGSRNSPLHFGNGTRLTVT.

V and J are TRBV30 and TRBJ1-4, with TRBD1 matching 8 bases. After removal of 1 base from V and 7 bases from J, the junction contained 8 bases not matched to a gene. Germline CDR1 is GTSNPN and CDR2 is SVGIG (reference sequence). The CDR3 extends over 15 amino acids. CDR3 bases: TGTGCCTGGAGTGATTTAGGACAGGGAGGTGAAAAACTGTTTTTT. Translated, it gives CAWSDLGQGGEKLFF.

The gene calls are TRBV18 and TRBJ2-7; 9 positions agree with TRBD1. CDR1 is KGHSH and CDR2 is LQKENI in the germline V gene. V gave up 3 bases and J gave up 5 bases; unmatched junction bases: 2. The CDR3 spans 13 residues. The CDR3 DNA reads as TGTGCCAGCTCACCCCGGGACAGGGACGAGCAGTACTTC. Protein sequence: CASSPRDRDEQYF. Full variable domain (missing parts from reference TRBV18 and TRBJ2-7): NAGVMQNPRHLVRRRGQEARLRCSPMKGHSHVYWYRQLPEEGLKFMVYLQKENIIDESGMPKERFSAEFPKEGPSILRIQQVVRGDSAAYFCASSPRDRDEQYFGPGTRLTVT.

The chain is built from TRBV19 and TRBJ1-5; 8 nucleotides match TRBD1. Germline V gene data show CDR1 as LNHDA and CDR2 as SQIVND (reference sequence). V trimming: 6 bases; J trimming: 5 bases; junction bases outside the gene matches: 9. The CDR3 consists of 15 residues. CDR3 DNA sequence: TGTGCCAGTAGAGAGGACAGGGTGAGGGATCAGCCCCAGCATTTT. This translates into CASREDRVRDQPQHF. The full variable domain, its missing parts supplied by reference TRBV19 and TRBJ1-5, is DGGITQSPKYLFRKEGQNVTLSCEQNLNHDAMYWYRQDPGQGLRLIYYSQIVNDFQKGDIAEGYSVSREKKESFPLTVTSAQKNPTAFYLCASREDRVRDQPQHFGDGTRLSIL.

Details on this clone: The same CDR3 is also encoded by other DNA sequences in this sample. The V gene is TRBV19, the J gene TRBJ2-7; TRBD1 matches at 8 bases. CDR1 and CDR2 from the germline V gene are LNHDA and SQIVND (reference sequence). Trimming removed 3 bases from V and 2 bases from J; junction bases left unmatched: 6. This CDR3 spans 15 amino acids. CDR3 protein: CASSIAGTGAYEQYF. DNA for the CDR3: TGTGCCAGTAGTATTGCCGGGACAGGAGCCTACGAGCAGTACTTC. Complete variable domain (other parts from reference TRBV19 and TRBJ2-7): DGGITQSPKYLFRKEGQNVTLSCEQNLNHDAMYWYRQDPGQGLRLIYYSQIVNDFQKGDIAEGYSVSREKKESFPLTVTSAQKNPTAFYLCASSIAGTGAYEQYFGPGTRLTVT.

The J gene is TRBJ1-3, the V gene TRBV30; maybe TRBD1 (5 bases). Trimming left V 2 bases short and J 4 bases short, with 12 bases between. The CDR3 sequence is 14 residues long. Germline values: CDR1 GTSNPN, CDR2 SVGIG (reference sequence). The chain's CDR3 is CAWSRGSTGNTIYF. For the CDR3, the DNA is TGTGCCTGGAGTAGGGGCAGTACAGGAAACACCATATATTTT.

This chain uses TRBV7-9 with TRBJ1-6; 7 positions agree with TRBD1. V shed 1 base, J shed 9 bases, and the junction held 6 bases outside the gene matches. Per the germline V gene, CDR1 is SEHNR and CDR2 is FQNEAQ (reference sequence). This CDR3 has 15 amino acids. Written as DNA, the CDR3 is TGTGCCAGCAGCTTAGGGCAGGGGGATGTTTCACCCCTCCACTTT. Protein product: CASSLGQGDVSPLHF.

The chain is built from TRBV15 and TRBJ1-4, with D unresolved. The CDR3 consists of 17 residues. The germline V gene has CDR1 LNHNV and CDR2 YYDKDF (reference sequence). Trimming stripped 1 base from V and 3 bases from J, with 15 bases between. CDR3 in DNA: TGTGCCACCAGCAGAGCTGATTGGGGAGGCTCTAATGAAAAACTGTTTTTT. Its translation is CATSRADWGGSNEKLFF.

The genes are TRBV5-4 and TRBJ2-7; 9 bases match TRBD1. The CDR3 consists of 15 residues. J gave up 4 bases and V 0 bases, and 5 bases lay outside the gene matches. Germline V gene data show CDR1 as SGHNT and CDR2 as YYREEE (reference sequence). The DNA of the CDR3 is TGTGCCAGCAGCTTGGCCCCGGGACAGGGTTACGAGCAGTACTTC. Translation: CASSLAPGQGYEQYF.

This chain links TRBV5-8 with TRBJ2-7; 9 nucleotides match TRBD1. This CDR3 is 14 amino acids long. The germline V gene has CDR1 SGHTS and CDR2 YDEGEE. The V and J ends lost 6 bases and 3 bases, in that order; junction bases with no gene match: 7. CDR3 loop: CASTVDRGGYEQYF. The CDR3 DNA reads as TGTGCCAGCACCGTCGACAGGGGGGGCTACGAGCAGTACTTC.

This chain joins TRBV27 and TRBJ2-7; TRBD2 matches at 7 bases. This CDR3 is built from 15 residues. The J segment lost 0 bases and the V segment lost 5 bases, leaving 7 bases of the junction unmatched. The germline V gene encodes CDR1 MNHEY and CDR2 SMNVEV (reference sequence). CDR3 DNA sequence: TGTGCCAGCAGTGGGGTCTCTAGCGGCTCCTACGAGCAGTACTTC. It codes for CASSGVSSGSYEQYF.

This chain uses TRBV6-5 with TRBJ1-5; 7 bases map to TRBD1. Germline-derived CDR1 and CDR2 are MNHEY and SVGAGI. The trim removed 6 bases at V and 6 bases at J, leaving 11 bases unmatched. The CDR3 contains 15 residues. CDR3 DNA: TGTGCCAGCAGCCCCATCCAGGGACAGAGTCAGCCCCAGCATTTT. This gives the protein CASSPIQGQSQPQHF.

The V gene is TRBV30, the J gene TRBJ2-3; 8 bases fit TRBD2. With V trimmed by 1 base and J by 4 bases, 7 bases remained unmatched. The V gene's germline CDR1 is GTSNPN and CDR2 SVGIG (reference sequence). The CDR3 is made up of 15 amino acids. This CDR3 reads CAWSGPAGEADTQYF. In DNA form, the CDR3 reads TGTGCCTGGAGTGGTCCAGCGGGAGAGGCAGATACGCAGTATTTT.

This chain links TRBV7-9 with TRBJ2-1, with TRBD2 identical over 9 bases. V dropped 5 bases and J dropped 4; count of bases not matched to a gene: 3. CDR3 length equals 14 residues. Germline V gene sequence: CDR1 SEHNR, CDR2 FQNEAQ (reference sequence). In nucleotides, the CDR3 is TGTGCCAGCAGCAACAGCGGGAGGTACAATGAGCAGTTCTTC. This codes for CASSNSGRYNEQFF.

The rearrangement uses TRBV2 and TRBJ2-7; maybe TRBD1 (6 bases). This CDR3 spans 12 amino acids. Trimming removed 6 bases at V and 6 bases at J, with 12 bases between. Germline CDR1 and CDR2: SNHLY and FYNNEI. CDR3 protein: CASSETGIEQYF. CDR3 DNA: TGTGCCAGCAGCGAAACAGGGATCGAGCAGTACTTC.

This chain joins TRBV6-5 and TRBJ1-1; D ambiguous. The V gene's germline CDR1 is MNHEY and CDR2 SVGAGI. The CDR3 runs 11 residues. V dropped 7 bases and J dropped 3 bases, with 6 bases sitting between them. The CDR3 loop reads CASISDTEAFF. The DNA for the CDR3 is TGTGCCAGCATATCAGACACTGAAGCTTTCTTT.

The chain links TRBV19 to TRBJ1-1; a weak D match, TRBD1 (5 bases). Trimming took off 5 bases at V and 4 bases at J, with 11 bases between the two ends. Germline values: CDR1 LNHDA, CDR2 SQIVND (reference sequence). The CDR3 loop spans 13 amino acids. In nucleotides, the CDR3 is TGTGCCAGTAGTGAGCAGGGTTCCACTGAAGCTTTCTTT. Translated, it gives CASSEQGSTEAFF.

This clone appeared a single time. The V call is TRBV6-4, the J call TRBJ1-5; 9 bases agree with TRBD1. From germline, CDR1 is MRHNA and CDR2 SNTAGT. This CDR3 is 18 amino acids long. Germline trimming cut 0 bases from V and 1 base from J; bases unmatched to any gene: 7. Here the CDR3 DNA reads TGTGCCAGCAGTGACTCCGGGACAGGGTTCACAAGCAATCAGCCCCAGCATTTT. It specifies CASSDSGTGFTSNQPQHF.

V is TRBV28 and J is TRBJ1-5; the match to TRBD1 covers 7 bases. V gave up 5 bases and J gave up 3 bases; unmatched junction bases: 16. Germline CDR1 is MDHEN and CDR2 is SYDVKM. The CDR3 spans 18 residues. The CDR3 region has the DNA TGTGCCAGCAGTAGACAGGGTCGGGTTTTTGGCAACAATCAGCCCCAGCATTTT. Residues: CASSRQGRVFGNNQPQHF.

J is TRBJ2-3 and V is TRBV11-3; TRBD2 aligns across 7 bases. This CDR3 region has 15 residues. The V segment lost 1 base and the J segment 0 bases; nucleotides outside the gene matches: 1. Germline CDR1 SGHNT, CDR2 YENEEA. The chain's CDR3 is CASSLGRGSTDTQYF. For the CDR3, the DNA is TGTGCCAGCAGCTTAGGGCGGGGGAGCACAGATACGCAGTATTTT.

The chain uses TRBV28 and TRBJ2-2; D gene uncertain. The CDR3 consists of 14 residues. Trimming shortened V by 4 bases and J by 7 bases, and 13 bases separated the two germline ends. Germline V gene data show CDR1 as MDHEN and CDR2 as SYDVKM. The CDR3 region is CASSSMRVNGELFF. The CDR3 nucleotides read TGTGCCAGCAGTTCTATGCGCGTAAACGGGGAGCTGTTTTTT. The full variable domain, rest sourced from reference TRBV28 and TRBJ2-2, is DVKVTQSSRYLVKRTGEKVFLECVQDMDHENMFWYRQDPGLGLRLIYFSYDVKMKEKGDIPEGYSVSREKKERFSLILESASTNQTSMYLCASSSMRVNGELFFGEGSRLTVL.

CDR3 sequence reads: CAWGLYGYTF. The CDR3 DNA follows: TGTGCCTGGGGACTTTATGGCTACACCTTC. The genes are TRBV30 and TRBJ1-2; D is ambiguous. Per the germline V gene, CDR1 is GTSNPN and CDR2 is SVGIG (reference sequence). CDR3 length: 10 residues. Trimming stripped 5 bases from V and 5 bases from J, with 6 bases between.

The chain combines TRBV2 with TRBJ1-1; TRBD1 agrees at 9 bases. The ends lost 4 bases at V and 0 bases at J; junction bases unmatched: 6. The CDR3 spans 16 residues. The germline V gene encodes CDR1 SNHLY and CDR2 FYNNEI. CDR3 nucleotides: TGTGCCAGCAGTGTCCCGACAGGGGGTCTGAACACTGAAGCTTTCTTT. Translation: CASSVPTGGLNTEAFF.

This chain joins TRBV14 and TRBJ1-2, with D hard to call. This CDR3 spans 13 amino acids. CDR1 SGHDN and CDR2 FVKESK come from the germline V gene. Trimming took 1 base from V and 1 from J, leaving 4 bases between them. As DNA, the CDR3 is TGTGCCAGCAGCCAAGGCTATAACTATGGCTACACCTTC. Protein product: CASSQGYNYGYTF.

This sequence joins TRBV19 and TRBJ2-1, with a possible D match to TRBD1 (6 bases). CDR1 and CDR2 (germline): LNHDA, SQIVND (reference sequence). The CDR3 contains 20 residues. V lost 7 bases to trimming and J lost 7 bases, with 35 bases between them. The CDR3 region is CASNPFGRGSRGPRANEQFF. CDR3 nucleotides: TGTGCCAGTAACCCTTTTGGCAGGGGAAGTAGGGGCCCAAGGGCGAATGAGCAGTTCTTC.